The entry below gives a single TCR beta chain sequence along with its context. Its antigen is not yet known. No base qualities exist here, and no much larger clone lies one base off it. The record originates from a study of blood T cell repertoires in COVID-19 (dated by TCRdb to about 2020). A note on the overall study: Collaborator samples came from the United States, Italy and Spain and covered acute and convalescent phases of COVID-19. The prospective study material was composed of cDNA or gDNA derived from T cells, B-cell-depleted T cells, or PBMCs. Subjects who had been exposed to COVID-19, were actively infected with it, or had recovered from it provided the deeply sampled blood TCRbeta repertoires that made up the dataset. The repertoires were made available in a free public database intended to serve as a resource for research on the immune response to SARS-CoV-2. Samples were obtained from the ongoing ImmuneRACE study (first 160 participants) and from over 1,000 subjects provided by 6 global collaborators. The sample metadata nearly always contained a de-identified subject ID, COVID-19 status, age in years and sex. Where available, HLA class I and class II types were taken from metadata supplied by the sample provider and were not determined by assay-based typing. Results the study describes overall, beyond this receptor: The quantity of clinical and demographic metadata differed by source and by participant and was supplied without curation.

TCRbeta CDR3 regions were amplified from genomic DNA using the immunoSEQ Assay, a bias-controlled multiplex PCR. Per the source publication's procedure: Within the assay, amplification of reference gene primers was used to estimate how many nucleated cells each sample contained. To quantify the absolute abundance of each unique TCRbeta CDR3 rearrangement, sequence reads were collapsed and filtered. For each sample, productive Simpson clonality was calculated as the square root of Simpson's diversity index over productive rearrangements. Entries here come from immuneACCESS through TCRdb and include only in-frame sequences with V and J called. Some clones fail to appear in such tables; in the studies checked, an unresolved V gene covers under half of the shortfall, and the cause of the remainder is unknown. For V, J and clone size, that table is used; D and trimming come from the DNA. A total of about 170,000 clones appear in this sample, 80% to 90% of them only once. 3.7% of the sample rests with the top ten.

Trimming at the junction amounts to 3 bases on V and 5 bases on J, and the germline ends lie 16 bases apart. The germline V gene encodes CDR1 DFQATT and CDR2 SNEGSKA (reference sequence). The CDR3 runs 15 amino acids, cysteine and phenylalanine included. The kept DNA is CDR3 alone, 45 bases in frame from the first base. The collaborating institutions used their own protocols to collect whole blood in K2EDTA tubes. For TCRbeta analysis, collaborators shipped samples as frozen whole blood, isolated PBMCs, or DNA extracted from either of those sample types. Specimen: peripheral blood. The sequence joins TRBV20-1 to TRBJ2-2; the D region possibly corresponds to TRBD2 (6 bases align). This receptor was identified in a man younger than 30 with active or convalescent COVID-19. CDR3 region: CSASQGGIKTGELFF. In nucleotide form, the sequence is TGCAGTGCTAGTCAGGGCGGGATTAAGACCGGGGAGCTGTTTTTT.